The rows below give T cell receptor beta chains drawn from one sample of a study of blood T cell repertoires in COVID-19. Only in-frame clones appear in the TCRdb table, and some are missing; sequencing was by immunoSEQ multiplex PCR. In the table there are about 260,000 clones, approximately 86% of which are singletons. The sample comprised peripheral blood. Source of these receptors: a man in his forties or fifties who had recovered from COVID-19. Each CDR3 is given with its conserved first and last residue. Fields, in order: V gene, clone size, D gene, J gene, CDR3 protein, CDR3 DNA. A D gene is named only where the DNA matches it firmly. Only some rows state a clone size, as once, few, many or a class for expanded clones.

v_call: TRBV7-2
clone_size: NA
d_call: NA
j_call: TRBJ1-1
cdr3_aa: CASSAQGLRGAEAFF
cdr3_nt: TGTGCCAGCAGCGCACAGGGCCTCAGGGGAGCTGAAGCTTTCTTT

v_call: TRBV10-2
clone_size: NA
d_call: TRBD1
j_call: TRBJ1-6
cdr3_aa: CASSEPRTGLGNSPLHF
cdr3_nt: TGCGCCAGCAGTGAGCCCAGGACAGGTTTGGGCAATTCACCCCTCCACTTT

v_call: TRBV9
clone_size: NA
d_call: TRBD2
j_call: TRBJ2-2
cdr3_aa: CASSASQGGNGELFF
cdr3_nt: TGTGCCAGCAGCGCAAGCCAGGGAGGGAACGGGGAGCTGTTTTTT

v_call: TRBV3-1/TRBV3-2
clone_size: many
d_call: NA
j_call: TRBJ1-6
cdr3_aa: CASSVQTGSGNSPLHF
cdr3_nt: TGTGCCAGCAGCGTACAAACCGGGAGCGGGAATTCACCCCTCCACTTT

v_call: TRBV3-1/TRBV3-2
clone_size: NA
d_call: NA
j_call: TRBJ2-7
cdr3_aa: CASSLYYEQYF
cdr3_nt: TGTGCCAGCAGCCTCTACTACGAGCAGTACTTC

v_call: TRBV7-9
clone_size: NA
d_call: NA
j_call: TRBJ1-6
cdr3_aa: CASSRRLTASNSPLHF
cdr3_nt: TGTGCCAGCAGCCGCAGACTGACAGCTTCTAATTCACCCCTCCACTTT

v_call: TRBV9
clone_size: NA
d_call: TRBD2
j_call: TRBJ2-7
cdr3_aa: CASSEGLAGVEQYF
cdr3_nt: TGTGCCAGCAGCGAGGGACTAGCGGGGGTCGAGCAGTACTTC

v_call: TRBV5-4
clone_size: NA
d_call: NA
j_call: TRBJ1-1
cdr3_aa: CASSLGRQHMNTEAFF
cdr3_nt: TGTGCCAGCAGCTTGGGTCGACAGCACATGAACACTGAAGCTTTCTTT

v_call: TRBV6-1
clone_size: NA
d_call: NA
j_call: TRBJ2-7
cdr3_aa: CASSPSLAEQYF
cdr3_nt: TGTGCCAGCAGTCCAAGCCTTGCCGAGCAGTACTTC

v_call: TRBV2
clone_size: NA
d_call: NA
j_call: TRBJ2-3
cdr3_aa: CASKLRLGAVDTQYF
cdr3_nt: TGTGCCAGCAAACTTCGTCTGGGGGCCGTAGATACGCAGTATTTT

v_call: TRBV9
clone_size: NA
d_call: NA
j_call: TRBJ1-1
cdr3_aa: CASSVEKGGTEAFF
cdr3_nt: TGTGCCAGCAGCGTAGAGAAGGGCGGGACTGAAGCTTTCTTT

v_call: TRBV2
clone_size: NA
d_call: TRBD1
j_call: TRBJ2-7
cdr3_aa: CASSGQGVGEQYF
cdr3_nt: TGTGCCAGCAGTGGACAGGGGGTCGGCGAGCAGTACTTC

v_call: TRBV7-2
clone_size: NA
d_call: NA
j_call: TRBJ2-5
cdr3_aa: CASSLEALADKKTQYF
cdr3_nt: TGTGCCAGCAGCTTGGAGGCATTAGCGGATAAGAAGACCCAGTACTTC

v_call: TRBV6-6
clone_size: NA
d_call: NA
j_call: TRBJ2-2
cdr3_aa: CASTRDGELFF
cdr3_nt: TGTGCCAGCACCCGGGACGGGGAGCTGTTTTTT